This is a list of T cell receptor beta chains from one sample in a study of long-term antiretroviral therapy in people with HIV. Generated by immunoSEQ multiplex PCR, the TCRdb table keeps only in-frame clones and is missing some. This sample has 10,000 to 15,000 clones, with less than 90% found just once. The material was unsorted PBMCs, obtained 2.1 years after starting antiretroviral therapy. These receptors all stem from a woman aged 40 to 50 with HIV. Each CDR3 is given without its conserved first and last residue. The size field is filled for only some rows; it gives once, few, many or a size class.

j_call: TRBJ1-2
cdr3_length: 13
v_call: TRBV7-8
clone_size: .
cdr3_aa: ASTLQGGQTYGYT

j_call: TRBJ2-7
cdr3_length: 11
v_call: TRBV6-1
clone_size: few
cdr3_aa: ASSSEGPYEQY

j_call: TRBJ1-1
cdr3_length: 12
v_call: TRBV7-2
clone_size: .
cdr3_aa: ASSLVASYTEAF

j_call: TRBJ1-3
cdr3_length: 12
v_call: TRBV6-1
clone_size: .
cdr3_aa: ASNSGDSGNTIY

j_call: TRBJ2-7
cdr3_length: 13
v_call: TRBV6-5
clone_size: .
cdr3_aa: ASRQGTVGPIEQY

j_call: TRBJ2-3
cdr3_length: 13
v_call: TRBV2
clone_size: .
cdr3_aa: ASSDDGGVTDTQY

j_call: TRBJ2-1
cdr3_length: 13
v_call: TRBV19
clone_size: .
cdr3_aa: ASSISGASYNEQF

j_call: TRBJ2-3
cdr3_length: 9
v_call: TRBV7-8
clone_size: .
cdr3_aa: ASSHGTVQY

j_call: TRBJ2-5
cdr3_length: 13
v_call: TRBV6-4
clone_size: .
cdr3_aa: ASSDPWPYQETQY

j_call: TRBJ2-7
cdr3_length: 10
v_call: TRBV21-1
clone_size: .
cdr3_aa: ASSKLKYEQY

j_call: TRBJ1-1
cdr3_length: 10
v_call: TRBV2
clone_size: .
cdr3_aa: ASSIGGTEAF

j_call: TRBJ1-4
cdr3_length: 15
v_call: TRBV29-1
clone_size: .
cdr3_aa: SVGLDRGKETREKLF

j_call: TRBJ2-7
cdr3_length: 12
v_call: TRBV5-4
clone_size: .
cdr3_aa: ASSFRDRVNEQY

j_call: TRBJ2-5
cdr3_length: 13
v_call: TRBV4-3
clone_size: few
cdr3_aa: ASSQESRAQETQY

j_call: TRBJ2-1
cdr3_length: 11
v_call: TRBV29-1
clone_size: .
cdr3_aa: SAQPSSYNEQF

j_call: TRBJ1-2
cdr3_length: 14
v_call: TRBV19
clone_size: .
cdr3_aa: ASSIDGTGRSYGYT

j_call: TRBJ1-2
cdr3_length: 13
v_call: TRBV6-5
clone_size: once
cdr3_aa: ASSPWTGGGFGYT

j_call: TRBJ1-4
cdr3_length: 14
v_call: TRBV4-3
clone_size: .
cdr3_aa: ASSQEVTRFNEKLF

j_call: TRBJ1-5
cdr3_length: 12
v_call: TRBV19
clone_size: .
cdr3_aa: ASSGQGGYQPQH

j_call: TRBJ1-1
cdr3_length: 11
v_call: TRBV6-6
clone_size: .
cdr3_aa: ASGGQGSTEAF

j_call: TRBJ2-7
cdr3_length: 17
v_call: TRBV11-2
clone_size: .
cdr3_aa: ASSPASGVGQGARNEQY

j_call: TRBJ2-5
cdr3_length: 12
v_call: TRBV19
clone_size: .
cdr3_aa: ASSISNRKETQY

j_call: TRBJ1-1
cdr3_length: 11
v_call: TRBV4-3
clone_size: .
cdr3_aa: ASSQDRTLEAF

j_call: TRBJ1-6
cdr3_length: 11
v_call: TRBV6-5
clone_size: .
cdr3_aa: ASSYGPLSPLH

j_call: TRBJ2-5
cdr3_length: 13
v_call: TRBV2
clone_size: .
cdr3_aa: ASRGQATIQETQY

j_call: TRBJ1-4
cdr3_length: 12
v_call: TRBV18
clone_size: once
cdr3_aa: ASSLTGKYEKLF

j_call: TRBJ1-2
cdr3_length: 13
v_call: TRBV27
clone_size: .
cdr3_aa: ASSFATGVFEGYT

j_call: TRBJ2-1
cdr3_length: 11
v_call: TRBV10-3
clone_size: .
cdr3_aa: AISDRGQDEQF

j_call: TRBJ2-3
cdr3_length: 13
v_call: TRBV7-3
clone_size: .
cdr3_aa: ASSRSGVSTDTQY

j_call: TRBJ1-5
cdr3_length: 13
v_call: TRBV6-5
clone_size: .
cdr3_aa: ASSSGTVSNQPQH

j_call: TRBJ1-4
cdr3_length: 12
v_call: TRBV7-9
clone_size: .
cdr3_aa: ASRRQGFNRKLF

j_call: TRBJ1-4
cdr3_length: 16
v_call: TRBV7-9
clone_size: .
cdr3_aa: ASSLATNGAATNEKLF

j_call: TRBJ1-1
cdr3_length: 13
v_call: TRBV4-3
clone_size: few
cdr3_aa: ASSQDLPENTEAF

j_call: TRBJ1-4
cdr3_length: 12
v_call: TRBV19
clone_size: .
cdr3_aa: ASSGGQEGEKLF

j_call: TRBJ2-7
cdr3_length: 14
v_call: TRBV27
clone_size: .
cdr3_aa: ASSLSIGTGAYEQY